Given below is one TCR beta chain in context. These data are taken from a study of cytomegalovirus exposure and HLA in healthy donors. Use of 60 Vbeta and 13 Jbeta primers characterized the PCR. Assay: immunoSEQ multiplex PCR; the TCRdb copy retains only in-frame clones and omits some. This table has about 130,000 clones, around 85% appearing once. This clonotype originated in a man between 18 and 29 years old in good health and CMV-seropositive. The sequencing sample was made of PBMCs.

CDR3 in amino acids: CASSLAAGLGTGELFF. As DNA, the CDR3 is TGCGCCAGCAGCTTGGCGGCAGGGCTCGGCACCGGGGAGCTGTTTTTT. The chain links TRBV5-1 to TRBJ2-2; TRBD1 is a possible D gene (5 bases). In germline, CDR1 is SGHRS, CDR2 YFSETQ. V was shortened by 0 bases and J by 4 bases, with 13 bases between the two germline ends. The CDR3 length is 16 residues.